This is a list of T cell receptor beta chains from one sample in a study of blood T cell repertoires in COVID-19. Clones were sequenced by immunoSEQ multiplex PCR, and TCRdb holds only the in-frame ones, with some missing. Of more than 80,000 clones listed, around 90% are singletons. Source material: peripheral blood. Source of these receptors: a man between 18 and 35 years old with COVID-19, enrolled during active disease. CDR3s include the opening cysteine and the closing phenylalanine or tryptophan. The D gene is left open where the match is weak. Clone size is not always given. Where it is, it says once, few, many or a class for expanded clones.

>-|TRBV18|-|TRBJ1-5
TGTGCCAGCTCACCCAATAGCAATCAGCCCCAGCATTTT
CASSPNSNQPQHF
>-|TRBV24-1|TRBD1|TRBJ2-7
TGTGCCACCAGTGATGCGGGGACAGGGGACGTCTACGAGCAGTACTTC
CATSDAGTGDVYEQYF
>-|TRBV20-1|TRBD1|TRBJ1-2
TGCAGTGCTACTGATTCAGGGGGCGCGTTTCTTGGCTATGGCTACACCTTC
CSATDSGGAFLGYGYTF
>-|TRBV19|-|TRBJ2-3
TGTGCCAGTAGTATATCGCGGGATGTGAATACGCAGTATTTT
CASSISRDVNTQYF
>once|TRBV19|-|TRBJ2-1
TGTGCCAGTAGTTCTCGAACGAGGTCCTACAATGAGCAGTTCTTC
CASSSRTRSYNEQFF
>-|TRBV6-2/TRBV6-3|TRBD2|TRBJ2-5
TGTGCCAGCAGTTACTCGATGTCCCTAGCGGAGCAAGAGACCCAGTACTTC
CASSYSMSLAEQETQYF
>-|TRBV28|TRBD2|TRBJ2-1
TGTGCCAGCAGTTTAGGCGGGAGTGTCTCGTACAATGAGCAGTTCTTC
CASSLGGSVSYNEQFF
>-|TRBV5-4|TRBD1|TRBJ1-6
TGTGCCAGCAGTCAAGGACAGGGACGATCACCCCTCCACTTT
CASSQGQGRSPLHF
>-|TRBV6-6|-|TRBJ2-7
TGTGCCAGCAGTTACGCGCATAACCCTTCCTACGAGCAGTACTTC
CASSYAHNPSYEQYF
>-|TRBV2|TRBD2|TRBJ2-3
TGTGCCAGCAGCGGACTAGCGCAAAGCACAGATACGCAGTATTTT
CASSGLAQSTDTQYF
>few|TRBV13|-|TRBJ1-2
TGTGCCAGCAGCACGCACCCGTCGGCTAACTATGGCTACACCTTC
CASSTHPSANYGYTF
>-|TRBV28|TRBD1|TRBJ2-7
TGTGCCAGCAGTTTAACAGGGGAAGTCTACGAGCAGTACTTC
CASSLTGEVYEQYF
>-|TRBV10-3|TRBD1|TRBJ1-1
TGTGCCAGCGGGACAGTAACTATGAACACTGAAGCTTTCTTT
CASGTVTMNTEAFF
>-|TRBV5-1|TRBD1|TRBJ2-7
TGCGCCAGCAGCTTGCGTGGGACAGGGATAGACGAGCAGTACTTC
CASSLRGTGIDEQYF
>-|TRBV24-1|-|TRBJ1-2
TGTGCCACCAGTGAAACGGGACAACACTATGGCTACACCTTC
CATSETGQHYGYTF
>-|TRBV13|-|TRBJ1-1
TGTGCCAGCAGCCGAGACAGTGACCCTATGAACACTGAAGCTTTCTTT
CASSRDSDPMNTEAFF
>-|TRBV5-1|TRBD2|TRBJ2-1
TGCGCCAGCAGCTGGGATGGACTAGCGGGAGGAGAGGAGCAGTTCTTC
CASSWDGLAGGEEQFF
>once|TRBV2|TRBD2|TRBJ2-5
TGTGCCAGCAGTGAAGCCAGCGGGAGTGGGGAGACCCAGTACTTC
CASSEASGSGETQYF
>once|TRBV28|TRBD1|TRBJ1-1
TGTGCCAGCAGGATACAGGGGGCGGCTGAAGCTTTCTTT
CASRIQGAAEAFF
>-|TRBV7-8|TRBD2|TRBJ2-1
TGTGCCAGCAGCTTAGTAGTGCCTAGCGGGGGCAATGAGCAGTTCTTC
CASSLVVPSGGNEQFF
>-|TRBV11-2|TRBD2|TRBJ2-1
TGTGCCAGCAGCCGCGAAGCGGGAGGGCCAGGTGATACTAGGATCTTC
CASSREAGGPGDTRIF
>-|TRBV19|TRBD1|TRBJ1-5
TGTGCCAGTGCAGGGGGCCGGGGTCAGCCCCAGCATTTT
CASAGGRGQPQHF
>-|TRBV10-3|TRBD2|TRBJ2-7
TGTGCCATGGGACCGACTAGCGGCTCCTACGAGCAGTACTTC
CAMGPTSGSYEQYF
>-|TRBV24-1|TRBD2|TRBJ2-1
TGTGCCACCAGTGGACTAGCGTCAACCTACAATGAGCAGTTCTTC
CATSGLASTYNEQFF
>-|TRBV7-2|TRBD2|TRBJ2-7
TGTGCCAGCAGTTTGACTAGCGTATCCTACGAGCAGTACTTC
CASSLTSVSYEQYF
>-|TRBV19|TRBD1|TRBJ2-7
TGTGCCAGTAGTAGCGAATCGACAGGGTACGAGCAGTACTTC
CASSSESTGYEQYF
>-|TRBV5-8|TRBD1|TRBJ1-2
TGTGCCAGCAGCCACTTAACAGGGGACTATGGCTACACCTTC
CASSHLTGDYGYTF
>-|TRBV5-4|-|TRBJ1-1
TGTGCCAGCAGCTTGGGCGGGATGAACACTGAAGCTTTCTTT
CASSLGGMNTEAFF
>-|TRBV19|TRBD2|TRBJ2-4
TGTGCCAGTAGTATAGTAGCGGGAGAGGGAAACATTCAGTACTTC
CASSIVAGEGNIQYF